A single sample is the source of the 5 T cell receptor beta chains below, sequenced in a study of shared clonotypes between healthy human individuals. Some clones are missing from TCRdb's copy, which holds only in-frame ones; the method was immunoSEQ multiplex PCR. The sample comprises some 1.4 million clones, around 97% of which are singletons, and 1% to 1.5% rests with the top ten. The sample consisted of naive CD4+ T cells sorted from blood. Subset indicated: CD45RA+ positively selected. The receptors here all came from a young man in good health.

The rearrangement links TRBV5-5 to TRBJ2-5; no definite D call. The V gene lost 6 bases and the J gene lost 7 bases, with 16 bases spanning the gap. Germline V gene sequence: CDR1 SGHKS, CDR2 YYEKEE (reference sequence). The CDR3 has 13 amino acids. CDR3 DNA: TGTGCCAGCACCGGATGGTTCGGTGGGACCCAGTACTTC. It yields the protein CASTGWFGGTQYF.

The DNA for the CDR3 is TGTGCCAGCAGTCTCCCCCGGGGGACTGAAGCTTTCTTT. This encodes CASSLPRGTEAFF. This chain joins TRBV28 and TRBJ1-1, with D perhaps matching TRBD1 (5 bases). This CDR3 spans 13 amino acids. V was pared by 5 bases and J by 5 bases, with 12 bases between. Germline-derived CDR1 and CDR2 are MDHEN and SYDVKM.

This chain joins TRBV2 and TRBJ2-3; TRBD2 might be the D (6 bases). In germline, CDR1 is SNHLY, CDR2 FYNNEI. The CDR3 length is 15 residues. V gave up 4 bases and J gave up 3 bases, with 14 bases separating them. CDR3 residues: CASSAGLMATDTQYF. Written as DNA, the CDR3 is TGTGCCAGCAGTGCGGGACTCATGGCGACAGATACGCAGTATTTT.

The gene calls are TRBV19 and TRBJ2-1; TRBD2 matches at 7 bases. The germline V gene has CDR1 LNHDA and CDR2 SQIVND (reference sequence). V was pared by 6 bases and J by 3 bases, with 14 bases of the junction left unmatched. This CDR3 is 17 amino acids long. CDR3 nucleotides: TGTGCCAGTAGGAAGACTAGCTCAACAAGGGGCTACAATGAGCAGTTCTTC. Amino acid sequence: CASRKTSSTRGYNEQFF.

The table lists this clone with a few counts. The genes are TRBV6-5 and TRBJ2-7; D may be TRBD2 (6 bases). The CDR3 extends over 14 amino acids. The V gene's germline CDR1 is MNHEY and CDR2 SVGAGI. With 2 bases removed from V and 4 bases from J, the gap between germline ends came to 12 bases. The CDR3 sequence is CASSYDAGSYEQYF. CDR3 sequence (DNA): TGTGCCAGCAGTTACGATGCGGGAAGTTACGAGCAGTACTTC.